The sequence of this T cell receptor (beta chain) was determined in a study of blood T cell repertoires in COVID-19. CDR3 length: 13 residues. The germline gives CDR1 SGDLS, CDR2 YYNGEE. The ends were cut back, 3 bases at V and 7 bases at J, with 11 bases in the middle. Libraries were prepared by immunoSEQ multiplex PCR; TCRdb keeps only in-frame clonotypes and omits some of them. This sample yields roughly 81,000 clones, of which 70% to 90% are seen a single time; 6.5% to 8.5% belongs to the top ten. The chain recombines TRBV9 with TRBJ1-5, with D maybe TRBD1 (6 bases). The specimen sequenced was peripheral blood. The receptor was derived from a man younger than 45 with acute or convalescent COVID-19. In DNA, the CDR3 is TGTGCCAGCAGCGCCCTGGACAGCCAGCCCCAGCATTTT. It specifies CASSALDSQPQHF.